This T cell receptor beta chain was sequenced during a study of blood T cell repertoires in COVID-19. Study background: COVID-19 samples collected from the United States, Italy and Spain covered acute and convalescent phases. Nucleic acid was either cDNA or gDNA, and it came from T cells, B-cell-depleted T cells, or PBMCs.

The germline CDR1 and CDR2 sequences are KGHDR and SFDVKD. The CDR3 has 14 amino acids. The ends lost 3 bases at V and 6 bases at J; junction bases unmatched: 4. The assay was immunoSEQ multiplex PCR, and TCRdb's table has in-frame clones only and misses some. This sample carries roughly 62,000 clones, roughly 92% of them seen once, and the ten largest clones take approximately 6%. The sequencing sample was made of peripheral blood. The TCR sequence derives from a human donor in a cohort sampled during active COVID-19. This sequence joins TRBV24-1 and TRBJ2-3; TRBD2 agrees at 8 bases. The CDR3 loop reads CATSDPRGGDTQYF. CDR3 DNA: TGTGCCACCAGTGATCCACGGGGGGGTGATACGCAGTATTTT.